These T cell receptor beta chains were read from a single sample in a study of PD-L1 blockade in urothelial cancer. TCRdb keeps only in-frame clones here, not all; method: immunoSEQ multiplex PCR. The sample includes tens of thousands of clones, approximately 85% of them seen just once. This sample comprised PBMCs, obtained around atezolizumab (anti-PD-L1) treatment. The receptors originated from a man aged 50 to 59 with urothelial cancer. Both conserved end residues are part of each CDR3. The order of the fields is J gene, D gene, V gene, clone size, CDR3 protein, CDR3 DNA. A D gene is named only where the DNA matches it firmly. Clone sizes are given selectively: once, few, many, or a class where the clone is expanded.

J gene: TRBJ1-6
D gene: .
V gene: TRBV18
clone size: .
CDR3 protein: CASSPGGFNSPLHF
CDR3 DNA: TGTGCCAGCTCACCGGGGGGGTTTAATTCACCCCTCCACTTT

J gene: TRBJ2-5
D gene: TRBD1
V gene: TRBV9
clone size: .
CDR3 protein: CASSIGTGVETQYF
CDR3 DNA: TGTGCCAGCAGCATAGGGACAGGGGTAGAGACCCAGTACTTC

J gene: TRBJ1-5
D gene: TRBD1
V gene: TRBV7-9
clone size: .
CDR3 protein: CASSPGQGRNQPQHF
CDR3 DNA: TGTGCCAGCAGCCCGGGACAGGGCAGGAATCAGCCCCAGCATTTT

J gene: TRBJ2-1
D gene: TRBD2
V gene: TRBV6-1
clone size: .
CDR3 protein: CASSESSGGTYNEQFF
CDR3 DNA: TGTGCCAGCAGTGAGTCTAGCGGGGGGACCTACAATGAGCAGTTCTTC

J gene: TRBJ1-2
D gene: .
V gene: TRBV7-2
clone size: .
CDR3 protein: CASSLGVGAGYGYTF
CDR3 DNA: TGTGCCAGCAGCTTAGGGGTGGGGGCTGGCTATGGCTACACCTTC

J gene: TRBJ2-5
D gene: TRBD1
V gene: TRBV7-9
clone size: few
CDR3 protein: CASSPRTGYAQETQYF
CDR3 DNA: TGTGCCAGCAGTCCAAGGACAGGATATGCCCAAGAGACCCAGTACTTC

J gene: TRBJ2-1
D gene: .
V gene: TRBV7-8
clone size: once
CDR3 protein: CASSPREGRNEQFF
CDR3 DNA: TGTGCCAGCAGCCCCCGTGAGGGTAGGAATGAGCAGTTCTTC

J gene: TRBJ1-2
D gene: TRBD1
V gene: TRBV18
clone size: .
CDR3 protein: CASSPPRDRDEYTF
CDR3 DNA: TGTGCCAGCTCACCACCCCGGGACAGGGACGAGTACACCTTC

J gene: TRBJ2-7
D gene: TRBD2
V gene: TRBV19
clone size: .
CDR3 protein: CASSNGLAGGSYEQYF
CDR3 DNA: TGTGCCAGTAGTAATGGACTAGCGGGGGGATCCTACGAGCAGTACTTC

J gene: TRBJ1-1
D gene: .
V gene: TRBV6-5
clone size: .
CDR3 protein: CASIGDRANTEAFF
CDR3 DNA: TGTGCCAGCATCGGAGACAGAGCGAACACTGAAGCTTTCTTT

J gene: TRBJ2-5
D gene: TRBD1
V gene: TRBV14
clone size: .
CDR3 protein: CASSQDPGTGRTQYF
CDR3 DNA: TGTGCCAGCAGCCAAGATCCCGGGACAGGTCGGACCCAGTACTTC

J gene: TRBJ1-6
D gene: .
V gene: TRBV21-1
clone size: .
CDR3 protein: CASSGGVNNSPLHF
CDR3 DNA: TGTGCCAGCAGCGGGGGGGTTAATAATTCACCCCTCCACTTT

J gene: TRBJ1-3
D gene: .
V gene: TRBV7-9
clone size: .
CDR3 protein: CASSLSSQASSGNTIYF
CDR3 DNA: TGTGCCAGCAGCTTATCCAGTCAGGCGAGCTCTGGAAACACCATATATTTT

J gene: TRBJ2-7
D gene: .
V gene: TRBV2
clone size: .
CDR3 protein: CASRQTYEQYF
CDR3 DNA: TGTGCCAGCAGACAAACCTACGAGCAGTACTTC

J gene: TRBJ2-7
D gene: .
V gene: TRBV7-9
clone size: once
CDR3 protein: CASSPSFADEQYF
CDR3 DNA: TGTGCCAGCAGCCCTAGTTTTGCGGACGAGCAGTACTTC

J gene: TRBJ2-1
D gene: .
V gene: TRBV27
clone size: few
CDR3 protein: CASSPAFGEQFF
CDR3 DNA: TGTGCCAGCAGCCCGGCGTTCGGGGAGCAGTTCTTC

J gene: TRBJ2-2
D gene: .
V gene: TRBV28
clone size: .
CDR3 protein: CASSLSVGELFF
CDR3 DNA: TGTGCCAGCAGTTTATCGGTCGGGGAGCTGTTTTTT

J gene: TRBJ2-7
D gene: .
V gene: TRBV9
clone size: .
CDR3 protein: CASSVSGGMYYEQYF
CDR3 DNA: TGTGCCAGCAGCGTATCAGGGGGGATGTACTACGAGCAGTACTTC

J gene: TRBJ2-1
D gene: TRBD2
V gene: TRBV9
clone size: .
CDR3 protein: CASSVTSGNNEQFF
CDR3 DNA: TGTGCCAGCAGCGTAACTAGCGGGAACAATGAGCAGTTCTTC

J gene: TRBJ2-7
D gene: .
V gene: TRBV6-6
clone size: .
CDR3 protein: CASSYGQARYSYEQYF
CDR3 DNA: TGTGCCAGCAGTTACGGGCAGGCTCGTTACTCCTACGAGCAGTACTTC

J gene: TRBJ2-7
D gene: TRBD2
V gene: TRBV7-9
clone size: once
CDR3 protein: CASIPPGTSGYEQYF
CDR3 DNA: TGTGCCAGCATCCCCCCCGGGACTAGCGGCTACGAGCAGTACTTC

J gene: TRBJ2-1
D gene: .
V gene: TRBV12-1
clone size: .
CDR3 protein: CASSQFGTFAVNEQFF
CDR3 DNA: TGTGCCAGCAGCCAGTTCGGGACTTTTGCCGTCAATGAGCAGTTCTTC

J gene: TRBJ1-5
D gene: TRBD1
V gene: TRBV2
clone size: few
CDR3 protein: CASSDGQGWHQPQHF
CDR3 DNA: TGTGCCAGCAGTGATGGACAGGGATGGCATCAGCCCCAGCATTTT

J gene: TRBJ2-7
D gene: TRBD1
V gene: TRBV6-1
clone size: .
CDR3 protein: CASNDPGQGVEQYF
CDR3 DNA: TGTGCCAGCAATGACCCGGGACAGGGTGTCGAGCAGTACTTC

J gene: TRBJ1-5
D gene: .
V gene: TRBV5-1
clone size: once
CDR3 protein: CASSPGGGGQPQHF
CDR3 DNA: TGCGCCAGCAGTCCTGGGGGGGGTGGGCAGCCCCAGCATTTT

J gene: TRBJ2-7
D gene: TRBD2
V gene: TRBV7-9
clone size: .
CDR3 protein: CASSSAGGSYEQYF
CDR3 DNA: TGTGCCAGCAGCTCCGCGGGAGGTTCATACGAGCAGTACTTC

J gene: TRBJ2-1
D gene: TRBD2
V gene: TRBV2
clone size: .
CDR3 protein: CASKGGLAGLDEQFF
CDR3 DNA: TGTGCCAGCAAGGGGGGTCTAGCGGGGTTGGATGAGCAGTTCTTC

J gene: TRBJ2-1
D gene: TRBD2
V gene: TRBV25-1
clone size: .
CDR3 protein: CASSGTSYSDEQFF
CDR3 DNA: TGTGCCAGTTCCGGGACTAGCTATTCGGACGAGCAGTTCTTC

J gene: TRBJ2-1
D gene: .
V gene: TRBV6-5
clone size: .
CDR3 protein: CASSWGAGFSYNEQFF
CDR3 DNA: TGTGCCAGCAGTTGGGGCGCAGGGTTCTCCTACAATGAGCAGTTCTTC

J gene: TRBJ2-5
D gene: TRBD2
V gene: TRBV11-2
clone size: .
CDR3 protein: CASGSLRGRAKETQYF
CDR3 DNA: TGTGCCAGCGGAAGCTTACGGGGGAGGGCCAAAGAGACCCAGTACTTC

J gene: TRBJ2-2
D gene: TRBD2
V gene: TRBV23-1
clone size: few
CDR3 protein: CASSPPGLAGPEAPGELFF
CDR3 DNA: TGCGCCAGCAGTCCGCCGGGACTAGCGGGGCCCGAGGCCCCCGGGGAGCTGTTTTTT

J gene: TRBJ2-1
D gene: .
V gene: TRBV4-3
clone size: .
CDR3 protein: CASSQDLSRVEQFF
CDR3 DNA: TGCGCCAGCAGCCAAGATCTCTCGAGGGTTGAGCAGTTCTTC

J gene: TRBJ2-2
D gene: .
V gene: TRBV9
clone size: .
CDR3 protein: CASSVATRGREDTGELFF
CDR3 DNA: TGTGCCAGCAGCGTAGCTACAAGGGGGAGGGAGGATACCGGGGAGCTGTTTTTT

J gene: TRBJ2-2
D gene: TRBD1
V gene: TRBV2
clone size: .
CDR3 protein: CATTLGGYTGELFF
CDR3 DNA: TGTGCCACCACGTTAGGGGGCTACACCGGGGAGCTGTTTTTT

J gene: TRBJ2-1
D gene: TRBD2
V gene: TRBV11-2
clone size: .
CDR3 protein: CASSPQRGIPYNEQFF
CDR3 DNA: TGTGCCAGCAGCCCTCAGCGGGGGATACCATACAATGAGCAGTTCTTC

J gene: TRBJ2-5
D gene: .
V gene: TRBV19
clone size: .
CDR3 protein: CASSILGLETQYF
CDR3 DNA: TGTGCCAGTAGTATCTTGGGGCTTGAGACCCAGTACTTC

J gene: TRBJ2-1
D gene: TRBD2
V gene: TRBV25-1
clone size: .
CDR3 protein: CASSEQAGDYNEQFF
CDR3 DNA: TGTGCCAGCAGTGAACAAGCGGGAGATTACAATGAGCAGTTCTTC

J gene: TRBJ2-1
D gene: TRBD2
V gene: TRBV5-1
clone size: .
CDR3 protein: CASSLGPGLADNEQFF
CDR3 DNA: TGCGCCAGCAGCTTGGGACCGGGACTAGCGGACAATGAGCAGTTCTTC

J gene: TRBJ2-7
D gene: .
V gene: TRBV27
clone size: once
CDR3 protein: CASSLSRGWGEQYF
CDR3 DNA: TGTGCCAGCAGTTTATCTCGGGGATGGGGCGAGCAGTACTTC

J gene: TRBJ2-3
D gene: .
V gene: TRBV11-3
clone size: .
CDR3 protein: CASSLAWGLHQDTQYF
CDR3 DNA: TGTGCCAGCAGCTTAGCTTGGGGGCTACACCAGGATACGCAGTATTTT

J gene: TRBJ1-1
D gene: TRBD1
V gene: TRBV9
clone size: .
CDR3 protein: CASSSYTGVSTEAFF
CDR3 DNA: TGTGCCAGCAGCTCCTACACAGGGGTTAGCACTGAAGCTTTCTTT

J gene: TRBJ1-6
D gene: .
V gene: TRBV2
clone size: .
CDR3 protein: CAWGTYNSPLHF
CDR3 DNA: TGTGCTTGGGGGACATATAATTCACCCCTCCACTTT

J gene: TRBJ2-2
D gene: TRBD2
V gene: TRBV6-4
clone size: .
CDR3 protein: CASSVTSGHTGELFF
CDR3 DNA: TGTGCCAGCAGTGTAACTAGCGGGCACACCGGGGAGCTGTTTTTT

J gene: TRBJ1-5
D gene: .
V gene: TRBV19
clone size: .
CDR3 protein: CASSTTGDNQPQHF
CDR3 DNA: TGTGCCAGTAGTACTACAGGAGACAATCAGCCCCAGCATTTT

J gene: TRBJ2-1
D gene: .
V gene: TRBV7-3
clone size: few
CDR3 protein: CASSLTPSVTEQFF
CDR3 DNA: TGTGCCAGCAGCTTAACGCCTAGCGTTACTGAGCAGTTCTTC

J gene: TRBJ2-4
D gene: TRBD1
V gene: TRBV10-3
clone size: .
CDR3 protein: CAISESRQGAPIQYF
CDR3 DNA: TGTGCCATCAGTGAGTCGAGGCAGGGGGCTCCCATTCAGTACTTC

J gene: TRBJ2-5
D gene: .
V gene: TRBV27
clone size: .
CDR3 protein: CASSYAGPETQYF
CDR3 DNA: TGTGCCAGCAGTTACGCAGGTCCAGAGACCCAGTACTTC

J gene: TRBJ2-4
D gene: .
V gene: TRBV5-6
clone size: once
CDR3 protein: CASSSGTMQNIQYF
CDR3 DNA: TGTGCCAGCAGCTCCGGGACAATGCAAAACATTCAGTACTTC

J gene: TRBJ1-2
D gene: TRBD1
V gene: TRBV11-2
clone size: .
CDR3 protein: CASSTHTGTGRVGYTF
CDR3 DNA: TGTGCCAGCAGCACACACACCGGGACAGGGAGAGTTGGCTACACCTTC

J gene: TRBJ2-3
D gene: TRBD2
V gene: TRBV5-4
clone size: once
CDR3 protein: CASSLGGWGGDTQYF
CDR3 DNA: TGTGCCAGCAGCTTGGGTGGTTGGGGGGGAGATACGCAGTATTTT

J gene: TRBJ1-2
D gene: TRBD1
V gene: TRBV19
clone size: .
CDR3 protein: CASSTRGTGGRPNYGYTF
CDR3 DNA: TGTGCCAGTAGTACCCGAGGGACAGGGGGCCGGCCGAACTATGGCTACACCTTC

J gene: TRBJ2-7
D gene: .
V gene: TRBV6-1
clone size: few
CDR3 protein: CASSEERGEQYF
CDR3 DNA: TGTGCCAGCAGTGAAGAAAGGGGGGAGCAGTACTTC

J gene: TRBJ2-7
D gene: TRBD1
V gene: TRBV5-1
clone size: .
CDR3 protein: CASSLWSTPQGAYEQYF
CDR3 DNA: TGCGCCAGCAGCTTGTGGTCGACCCCACAGGGGGCATACGAGCAGTACTTC

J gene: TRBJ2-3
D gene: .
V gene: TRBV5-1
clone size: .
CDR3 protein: CASSLPRDGGSEGTQYF
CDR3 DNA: TGCGCCAGCAGCCTACCTAGGGACGGGGGTTCGGAGGGTACGCAGTATTTT